Each of the 22 T cell receptor beta chains below was sequenced from the same sample in a study of blood T cell repertoires in COVID-19. Sequenced by immunoSEQ multiplex PCR; TCRdb stores in-frame clones only, minus some. The top ten clones hold less than 5.5% of a sample with roughly 100,000 clones, approximately 92% of them seen once. The sample was peripheral blood. These receptors all come from a young man with acute or convalescent COVID-19.

To note about this clone: One end of the junction is discordant with germline, which a read error may explain. The chain carries TRBV25-1 and TRBJ2-7, with D maybe TRBD1 (6 bases). The CDR3 sequence is 12 residues long. Germline CDR1 is MGHDK and CDR2 is SYGVNS. This CDR3 is CASSAQGAGTTF. CDR3 coding DNA: TGTGCCAGCAGTGCACAGGGAGCCGGGACCACTTTC.

V is TRBV5-6 and J is TRBJ1-5; 7 bases line up with TRBD1. The germline CDR1 and CDR2 sequences are SGHDT and YYEEEE. The V segment lost 0 bases and the J segment 0 bases; nucleotides outside the gene matches: 3. CDR3 length: 16 residues. CDR3 bases: TGTGCCAGCAGCTTGGGGACAGGCGATAGCAATCAGCCCCAGCATTTT. This translates into CASSLGTGDSNQPQHF.

This chain uses TRBV19 with TRBJ2-7; 11 nucleotides agree with TRBD1. Germline trimming cut 5 bases from V and 6 bases from J; bases unmatched to any gene: 9. Germline V gene data show CDR1 as LNHDA and CDR2 as SQIVND (reference sequence). CDR3 length: 15 residues. CDR3 loop: CASSAGGQGATEQYF. Written as DNA, the CDR3 is TGTGCCAGTAGTGCAGGAGGACAGGGGGCTACCGAGCAGTACTTC.

The CDR3 loop reads CASSFLIQGDEQFF. CDR3 nucleotides: TGTGCCAGCAGCTTTCTGATACAGGGCGATGAGCAGTTCTTC. This chain joins TRBV11-2 and TRBJ2-1; weak D call: TRBD1 (6 bases). Per the germline V gene, CDR1 is SGHAT and CDR2 is FQNNGV. V was cut by 3 bases and J by 8 bases, with 14 bases left in between. This CDR3 comprises 14 residues.

The chain links TRBV5-4 to TRBJ2-1; TRBD1 matches at 7 bases. CDR3 length equals 14 residues. The V gene end was trimmed by 3 bases and the J gene end by 5 bases; junction bases not matched to a gene: 5. Looked up from germline, CDR1 is SGHNT and CDR2 is YYREEE (reference sequence). The CDR3 DNA sequence: TGTGCCAGCAGCTCGACAGGGTATCACAATGAGCAGTTCTTC. The encoded protein is CASSSTGYHNEQFF.

The chain is built from TRBV7-8 and TRBJ1-5, with D hard to call. The V end lost 5 bases, the J end lost 1 base, and 18 bases lay between the germline ends. The CDR3 totals 17 residues. CDR1 and CDR2 (germline): SGHVS, FQNEAQ. This CDR3 reads CASSTSGWQASNQPQHF. CDR3 DNA sequence: TGTGCCAGCAGCACATCCGGCTGGCAGGCCAGCAATCAGCCCCAGCATTTT.

This chain uses TRBV5-1 with TRBJ2-2, with a tentative D call TRBD1 (5 bases). Germline assignment: CDR1 SGHRS and CDR2 YFSETQ. V was shortened by 1 base and J by 4 bases, with 14 bases between the two germline ends. The CDR3 loop spans 16 amino acids. CDR3 DNA: TGCGCCAGCAGCTTGTCGATGCAGGGTAGCACCGGGGAGCTGTTTTTT. Protein product: CASSLSMQGSTGELFF.

This rearrangement joins TRBV7-9 to TRBJ2-7; 7 bases are a match to TRBD2. Trimming at V came to 4 bases and at J to 6 bases, leaving 12 bases not matched to a gene. CDR1 and CDR2 from the germline V gene are SEHNR and FQNEAQ (reference sequence). The CDR3 extends over 15 amino acids. The CDR3, as DNA: TGTGCCAGCAGCTGGGAGGGCGGGCTAGTGGGCGAGCAGTACTTC. Its protein product is CASSWEGGLVGEQYF. Full variable domain (rest looked up from reference TRBV7-9 and TRBJ2-7): DTGVSQNPRHKITKRGQNVTFRCDPISEHNRLYWYRQTLGQGPEFLTYFQNEAQLEKSRLLSDRFSAERPKGSFSTLEIQRTEQGDSAMYLCASSWEGGLVGEQYFGPGTRLTVT.

The V gene is TRBV7-8, the J gene TRBJ2-7, with D unresolved. This CDR3 contains 16 residues. Germline CDR1 SGHVS, CDR2 FQNEAQ. With 1 base removed from V and 4 bases from J, the gap between germline ends came to 17 bases. The CDR3 DNA follows: TGTGCCAGCAGCTTAGGGAGCGCGGTAGAAATATACGAGCAGTACTTC. Its protein is CASSLGSAVEIYEQYF.

The gene calls are TRBV9 and TRBJ1-1; perhaps TRBD1 as D (5 bases). V gave up 1 base and J gave up 1 base, with 8 bases separating them. The CDR3 length is 14 residues. In germline, CDR1 is SGDLS, CDR2 YYNGEE. The CDR3 reads CASSVHQGNTEAFF. CDR3 bases: TGTGCCAGCAGCGTACACCAGGGGAACACTGAAGCTTTCTTT.

Concerning this clone: The sample has other DNA sequences that encode this CDR3 too. The rearrangement links TRBV7-2 to TRBJ2-7; D is perhaps TRBD2 (7 bases). The CDR3 sequence is 15 residues long. V gave up 1 base and J gave up 4 bases, with 14 bases separating them. Per the germline V gene, CDR1 is SGHTA and CDR2 is FQGNSA. This CDR3 reads CASSLGLGGGYEQYF. The CDR3 DNA reads as TGTGCCAGCAGCTTAGGTCTAGGGGGGGGGTACGAGCAGTACTTC.

V is TRBV6-5 and J is TRBJ2-7, with TRBD1 identical over 11 bases. Germline CDR1 and CDR2: MNHEY and SVGAGI. V was clipped by 4 bases and J by 0 bases; unmatched bases: 5. This CDR3 region has 16 residues. CDR3: CASSLVGQGDSYEQYF. Written as DNA, the CDR3 is TGTGCCAGCAGTTTGGTGGGACAGGGGGACTCCTACGAGCAGTACTTC.

The chain uses TRBV6-5 and TRBJ2-7, with 9 bases aligning to TRBD1. The germline gives CDR1 MNHEY, CDR2 SVGAGI. Trimming removed 6 bases from V and 0 bases from J; junction bases left unmatched: 6. This CDR3 region has 15 residues. The CDR3 DNA sequence: TGTGCCAGCAGGTCGGACAGGGGTAGCTCCTACGAGCAGTACTTC. Translating gives CASRSDRGSSYEQYF.

The chain links TRBV24-1 to TRBJ2-1, with a tentative D call TRBD2 (5 bases). V was trimmed by 0 bases and J by 5 bases, leaving 7 bases between them. The germline V gene has CDR1 KGHDR and CDR2 SFDVKD. CDR3 length equals 14 residues. CDR3 sequence: CATSDLGSHNEQFF. The CDR3 DNA is TGTGCCACCAGTGATTTGGGGAGTCACAATGAGCAGTTCTTC.

This clone occurred a few times. The chain uses TRBV25-1 and TRBJ1-6; the D is unclear. This CDR3 is built from 16 residues. Trimming took 4 bases from V and 9 from J, leaving 19 bases between them. In germline, CDR1 is MGHDK, CDR2 SYGVNS. CDR3 DNA sequence: TGTGCCAGCAGTGCCGACCTCCCGGGAGGCAGTTCACCCCTCCACTTT. Its protein product is CASSADLPGGSSPLHF.

The chain links TRBV5-1 to TRBJ2-2; TRBD1 might be the D (6 bases). This CDR3 contains 14 residues. CDR1 and CDR2 from the germline V gene are SGHRS and YFSETQ. Trimming shortened V by 4 bases and J by 4 bases, and 11 bases separated the two germline ends. CDR3 in amino acids: CASSANRVTGELFF. CDR3 nucleotide sequence: TGCGCCAGCAGCGCCAACAGGGTCACCGGGGAGCTGTTTTTT.

The chain recombines TRBV6-2 or TRBV6-3 with TRBJ2-2, with 8 bases matching TRBD1. Trimming at V came to 6 bases and at J to 1 base, leaving 13 bases not matched to a gene. Per germline, CDR1 MNHEY and CDR2 SVGEGT. The CDR3 has 18 residues. The CDR3 nucleotides read TGTGCCAGCAGCAACGTTGAGTTCGGGACAGGGAACACCGGGGAGCTGTTTTTT. As protein: CASSNVEFGTGNTGELFF.

In this sample, this clone turned up a few times. The chain has TRBV11-2 and TRBJ2-7, with TRBD2 matching over 11 bases. The CDR3 is 16 residues long. CDR1 is SGHAT and CDR2 is FQNNGV in the germline V gene. Trimming removed 7 bases from V and 4 bases from J; junction bases left unmatched: 12. The CDR3 DNA reads TGTGCCAGCACCCTGGCCCTAGCGGGAGGACTATACGAGCAGTACTTC. Its protein is CASTLALAGGLYEQYF. The variable domain in full, with the rest retrieved from reference TRBV11-2 and TRBJ2-7, is EAGVAQSPRYKIIEKRQSVAFWCNPISGHATLYWYQQILGQGPKLLIQFQNNGVVDDSQLPKDRFSAERLKGVDSTLKIQPAKLEDSAVYLCASTLALAGGLYEQYFGPGTRLTVT.

The genes are TRBV11-2 and TRBJ1-1, with D possibly matching TRBD1 (6 bases). CDR3 length equals 15 residues. V dropped 0 bases and J dropped 4 bases, with 12 bases sitting between them. CDR1 SGHAT and CDR2 FQNNGV come from the germline V gene. The CDR3 reads CASSLDTGGGTEAFF. The CDR3 DNA reads as TGTGCCAGCAGCTTAGATACGGGAGGGGGCACTGAAGCTTTCTTT. Combining the CDR3 with reference TRBV11-2 and TRBJ1-1 gives the whole variable domain EAGVAQSPRYKIIEKRQSVAFWCNPISGHATLYWYQQILGQGPKLLIQFQNNGVVDDSQLPKDRFSAERLKGVDSTLKIQPAKLEDSAVYLCASSLDTGGGTEAFFGQGTRLTVV.

The V and J genes are TRBV25-1 and TRBJ2-7, with TRBD2 identical over 7 bases. CDR1 and CDR2 (germline): MGHDK, SYGVNS. The V and J ends lost 3 bases and 6 bases, in that order; junction bases with no gene match: 20. This CDR3 region has 18 residues. The CDR3 sequence is CASSDVLQESLPGGEQYF. In nucleotides, the CDR3 is TGTGCCAGCAGTGACGTCTTACAGGAAAGCCTGCCGGGGGGCGAGCAGTACTTC.

The genes are TRBV2 and TRBJ2-3; TRBD2 aligns across 13 bases. The CDR3 length is 16 residues. With 7 bases clipped from V and 6 bases from J, the junction kept 10 bases outside the gene matches. The germline V gene has CDR1 SNHLY and CDR2 FYNNEI. CDR3 protein: CASNGGLAGVRDTQYF. DNA of the CDR3: TGTGCCAGCAACGGTGGACTAGCGGGAGTGAGGGATACGCAGTATTTT.

This chain links TRBV6-5 with TRBJ2-1; no clear D. Trimming stripped 10 bases from V and 7 bases from J, with 14 bases between. Germline CDR1 and CDR2: MNHEY and SVGAGI. The CDR3 runs to 12 residues. The CDR3 DNA reads TGTGCCATCCACAACGTGCTGAATGAGCAGTTCTTC. Residues: CAIHNVLNEQFF.